This T cell receptor beta chain was documented in a study of control samples from healthy donors and cancer patients. To note about this clone: A read error may account for a junction end that differs from germline.

Produced via immunoSEQ multiplex PCR; TCRdb's table is partial and in-frame only. The sample holds some 150,000 clones, approximately 94% seen once. The CDR3 totals 15 residues. From germline, CDR1 is SGHTA and CDR2 FQGNSA. The TCR comes from a man aged 35 to 55 in good health. The V and J genes are TRBV7-2 and TRBJ2-1; TRBD2 matches 13 bases. Sequencing was performed on blood. CDR3 nucleotide sequence: TGTGCCAGCAGCTTAAACTATGGATCCGGGACTAGCGGGGTCTTC. It codes for CASSLNYGSGTSGVF.